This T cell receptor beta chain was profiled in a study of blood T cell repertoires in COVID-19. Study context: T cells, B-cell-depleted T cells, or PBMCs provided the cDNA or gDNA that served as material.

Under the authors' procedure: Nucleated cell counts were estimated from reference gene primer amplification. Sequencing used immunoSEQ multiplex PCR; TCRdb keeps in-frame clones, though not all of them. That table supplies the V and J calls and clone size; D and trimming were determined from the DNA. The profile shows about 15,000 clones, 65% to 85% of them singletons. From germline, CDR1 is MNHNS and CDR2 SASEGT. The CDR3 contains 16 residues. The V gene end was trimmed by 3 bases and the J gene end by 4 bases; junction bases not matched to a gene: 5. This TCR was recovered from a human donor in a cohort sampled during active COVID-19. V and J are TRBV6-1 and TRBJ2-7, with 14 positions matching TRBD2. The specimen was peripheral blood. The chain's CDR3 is CASSEAGTSGSYEQYF. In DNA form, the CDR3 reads TGTGCCAGCAGTGAGGCCGGGACTAGCGGGAGTTACGAGCAGTACTTC.